Listed here is a single TCR beta chain. Its antigen is currently unknown. The sample comes from a study of cytomegalovirus exposure and HLA in healthy donors. Overall study results and limits: Rare TCR sequences dominated, though some public TCRs recurred in many donors.

Trimming took 3 bases from V and 8 from J; bases not matched to a gene: 7. The CDR3 sequence is 15 residues long. CDR1 and CDR2 (germline): SNHLY, FYNNEI. In the PCR, 60 Vbeta and 13 Jbeta primers were used. Assay: immunoSEQ multiplex PCR; the TCRdb copy retains only in-frame clones and omits some. The sample consists of about 80,000 clones, 75% of them appearing once. The chain joins TRBV2 to TRBJ1-6, with 7 bases aligning to TRBD1. The source of this sequence is a middle-aged woman in good health and CMV-seronegative. The sequencing input was PBMCs. CDR3 in DNA: TGTGCCAGCAGTGACCACGCAGGGACAGATTCACCCCTCCACTTT. Translating it yields CASSDHAGTDSPLHF.